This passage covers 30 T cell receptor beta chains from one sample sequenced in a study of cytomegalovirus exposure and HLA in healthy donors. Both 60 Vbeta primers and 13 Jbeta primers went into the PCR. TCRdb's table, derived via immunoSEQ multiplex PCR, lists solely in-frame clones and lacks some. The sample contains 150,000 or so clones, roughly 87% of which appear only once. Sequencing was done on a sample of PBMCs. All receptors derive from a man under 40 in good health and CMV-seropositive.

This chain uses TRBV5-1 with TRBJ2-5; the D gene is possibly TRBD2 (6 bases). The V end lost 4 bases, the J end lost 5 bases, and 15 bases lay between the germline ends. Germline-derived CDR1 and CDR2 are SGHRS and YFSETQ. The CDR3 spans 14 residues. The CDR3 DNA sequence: TGCGCCAGCAGCCCCGGACTACCCCAGGAGACCCAGTACTTC. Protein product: CASSPGLPQETQYF.

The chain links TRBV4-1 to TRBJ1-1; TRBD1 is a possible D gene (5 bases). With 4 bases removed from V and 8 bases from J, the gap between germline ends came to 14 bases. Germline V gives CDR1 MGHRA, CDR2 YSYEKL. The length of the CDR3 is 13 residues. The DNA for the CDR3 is TGCGCCAGCAGCCTGTCATGGGGGGTAGAAGCTTTCTTT. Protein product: CASSLSWGVEAFF.

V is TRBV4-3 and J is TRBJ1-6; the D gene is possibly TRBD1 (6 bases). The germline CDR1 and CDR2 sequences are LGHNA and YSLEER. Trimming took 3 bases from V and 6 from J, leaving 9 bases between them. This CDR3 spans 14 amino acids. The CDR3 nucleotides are TGCGCCAGCAGCCAGACAGGCGCTAATTCACCCCTCCACTTT. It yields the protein CASSQTGANSPLHF.

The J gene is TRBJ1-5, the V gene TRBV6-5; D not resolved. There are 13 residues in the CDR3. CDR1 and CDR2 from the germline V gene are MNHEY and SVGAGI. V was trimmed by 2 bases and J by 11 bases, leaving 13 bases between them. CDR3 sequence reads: CASSYSTGWTQHF. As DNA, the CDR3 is TGTGCCAGCAGTTACAGTACGGGGTGGACCCAGCATTTT.

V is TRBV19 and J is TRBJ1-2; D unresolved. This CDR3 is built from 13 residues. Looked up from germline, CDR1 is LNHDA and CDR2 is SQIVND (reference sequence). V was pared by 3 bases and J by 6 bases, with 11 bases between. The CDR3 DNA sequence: TGTGCCAGTAGTATTAGACGCGGGGATGGCTACACCTTC. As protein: CASSIRRGDGYTF. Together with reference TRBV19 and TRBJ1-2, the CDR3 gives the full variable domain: DGGITQSPKYLFRKEGQNVTLSCEQNLNHDAMYWYRQDPGQGLRLIYYSQIVNDFQKGDIAEGYSVSREKKESFPLTVTSAQKNPTAFYLCASSIRRGDGYTFGSGTRLTVV.

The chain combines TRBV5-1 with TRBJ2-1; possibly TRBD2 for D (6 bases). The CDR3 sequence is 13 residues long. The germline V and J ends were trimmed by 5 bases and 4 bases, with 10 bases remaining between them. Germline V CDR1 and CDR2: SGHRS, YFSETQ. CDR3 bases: TGCGCCAGCAGACGGGGACTTTACAATGAGCAGTTCTTC. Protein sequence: CASRRGLYNEQFF.

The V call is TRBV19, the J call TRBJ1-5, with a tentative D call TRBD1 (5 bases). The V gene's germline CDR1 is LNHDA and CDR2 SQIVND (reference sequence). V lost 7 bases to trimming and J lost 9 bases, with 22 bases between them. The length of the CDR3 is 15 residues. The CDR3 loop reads CASTDRGSSRGPQHF. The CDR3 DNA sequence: TGTGCCAGTACCGACCGGGGGTCATCTAGAGGGCCCCAGCATTTT.

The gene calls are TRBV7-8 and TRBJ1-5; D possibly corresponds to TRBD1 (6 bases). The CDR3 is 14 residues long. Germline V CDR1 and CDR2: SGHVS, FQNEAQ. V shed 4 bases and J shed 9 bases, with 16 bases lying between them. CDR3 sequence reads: CASSSTGLTSPQHF. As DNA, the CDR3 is TGTGCCAGCAGCTCAACAGGGCTTACTTCGCCCCAGCATTTT.

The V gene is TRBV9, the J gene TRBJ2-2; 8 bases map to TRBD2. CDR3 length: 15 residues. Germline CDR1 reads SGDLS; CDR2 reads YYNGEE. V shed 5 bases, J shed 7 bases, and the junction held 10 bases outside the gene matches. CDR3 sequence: CASSAPGLEDGELFF. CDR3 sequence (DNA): TGTGCCAGCAGTGCTCCGGGACTAGAAGACGGGGAGCTGTTTTTT.

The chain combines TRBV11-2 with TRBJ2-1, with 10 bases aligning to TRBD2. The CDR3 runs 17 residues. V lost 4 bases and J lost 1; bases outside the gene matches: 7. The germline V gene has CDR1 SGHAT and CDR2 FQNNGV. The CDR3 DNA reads TGTGCCAGCAGCTCTCTAGCGGGAGAACGGTCCTACAATGAGCAGTTCTTC. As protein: CASSSLAGERSYNEQFF.

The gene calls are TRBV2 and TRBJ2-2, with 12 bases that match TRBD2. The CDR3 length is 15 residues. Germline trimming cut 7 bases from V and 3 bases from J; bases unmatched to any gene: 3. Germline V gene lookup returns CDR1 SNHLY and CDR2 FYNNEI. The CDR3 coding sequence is TGTGCCAGCACCCGGACTAGCGGGGACACCGGGGAGCTGTTTTTT. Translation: CASTRTSGDTGELFF.

The chain's CDR3 is CASSTRGTDTEAFF. The DNA of the CDR3 is TGTGCCAGCAGCACACGGGGGACGGACACTGAAGCTTTCTTT. The rearrangement links TRBV11-2 to TRBJ1-1, with D tentatively TRBD1 (5 bases). Germline V lookup: CDR1 SGHAT, CDR2 FQNNGV. Trimming left V 5 bases short and J 3 bases short, with 13 bases between. The CDR3 loop spans 14 amino acids.

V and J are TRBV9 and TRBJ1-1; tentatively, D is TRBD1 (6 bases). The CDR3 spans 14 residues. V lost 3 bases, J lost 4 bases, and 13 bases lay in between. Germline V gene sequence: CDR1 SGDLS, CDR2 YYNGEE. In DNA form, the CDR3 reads TGTGCCAGCAGCGGCGCCCAGGGGAGCACTGAAGCTTTCTTT. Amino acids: CASSGAQGSTEAFF.

The CDR3 loop reads CASSTAGTDYNEQFF. The DNA for the CDR3 is TGCGCCAGCAGCACAGCCGGGACAGACTACAATGAGCAGTTCTTC. The V gene is TRBV5-1, the J gene TRBJ2-1; 7 bases agree with TRBD1. Germline V lookup: CDR1 SGHRS, CDR2 YFSETQ. The J segment lost 3 bases and the V segment lost 4 bases, leaving 7 bases of the junction unmatched. The CDR3 loop spans 15 amino acids.

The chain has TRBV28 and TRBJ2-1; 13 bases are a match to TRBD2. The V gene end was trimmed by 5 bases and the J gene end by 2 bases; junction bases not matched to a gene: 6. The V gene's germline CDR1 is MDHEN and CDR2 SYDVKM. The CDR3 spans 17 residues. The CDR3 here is CASSILGTSGTYNEQFF. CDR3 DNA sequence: TGTGCCAGCAGTATCCTCGGGACTAGCGGGACCTACAATGAGCAGTTCTTC.

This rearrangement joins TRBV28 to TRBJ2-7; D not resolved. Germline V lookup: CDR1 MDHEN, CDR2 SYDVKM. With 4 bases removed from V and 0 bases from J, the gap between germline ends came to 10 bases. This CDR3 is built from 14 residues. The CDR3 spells CASSWAGSSYEQYF. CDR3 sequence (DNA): TGTGCCAGCAGTTGGGCAGGCTCCTCCTACGAGCAGTACTTC.

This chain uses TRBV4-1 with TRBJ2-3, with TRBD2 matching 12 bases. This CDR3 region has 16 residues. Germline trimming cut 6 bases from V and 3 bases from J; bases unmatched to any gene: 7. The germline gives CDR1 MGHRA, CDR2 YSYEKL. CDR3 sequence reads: CASRPGLAGDTDTQYF. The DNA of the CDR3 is TGCGCCAGCAGGCCGGGACTAGCGGGCGATACAGATACGCAGTATTTT.

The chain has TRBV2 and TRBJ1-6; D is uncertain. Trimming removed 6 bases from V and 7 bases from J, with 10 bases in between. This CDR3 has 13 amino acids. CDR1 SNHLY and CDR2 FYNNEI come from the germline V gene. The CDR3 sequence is CASSLNLNSPLHF. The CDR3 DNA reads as TGTGCCAGCAGCCTTAACTTGAATTCACCCCTCCACTTT.

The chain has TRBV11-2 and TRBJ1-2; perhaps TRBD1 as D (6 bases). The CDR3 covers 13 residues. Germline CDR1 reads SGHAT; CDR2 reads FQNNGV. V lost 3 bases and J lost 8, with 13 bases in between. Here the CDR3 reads CASSFNRVLGYTF. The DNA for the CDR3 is TGTGCCAGCAGCTTCAACAGGGTACTAGGCTACACCTTC.

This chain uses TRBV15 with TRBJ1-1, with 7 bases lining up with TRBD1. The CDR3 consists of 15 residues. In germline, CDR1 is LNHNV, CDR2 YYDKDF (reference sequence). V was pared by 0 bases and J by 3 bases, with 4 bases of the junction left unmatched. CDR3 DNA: TGTGCCACCAGCAGAGAGGGACAGATGTACACTGAAGCTTTCTTT. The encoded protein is CATSREGQMYTEAFF.

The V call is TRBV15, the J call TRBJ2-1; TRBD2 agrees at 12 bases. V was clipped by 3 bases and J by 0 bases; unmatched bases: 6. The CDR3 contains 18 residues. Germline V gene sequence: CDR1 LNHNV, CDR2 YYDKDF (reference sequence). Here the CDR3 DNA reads TGTGCCACCAGCAGCGGACTAGCGGGAACGTACTCCTACAATGAGCAGTTCTTC. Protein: CATSSGLAGTYSYNEQFF.

The chain's CDR3 is CASRQGGVYEQYF. For the CDR3, the DNA is TGTGCCAGCAGACAAGGGGGGGTCTACGAGCAGTACTTC. This chain connects TRBV7-2 to TRBJ2-7; D is perhaps TRBD2 (7 bases). Trimming left V 6 bases short and J 3 bases short, with 12 bases between. CDR1 and CDR2 (germline): SGHTA, FQGNSA. The CDR3 is made up of 13 amino acids. Supplemented by reference TRBV7-2 and TRBJ2-7, the full variable domain reads GAGVSQSPSNKVTEKGKDVELRCDPISGHTALYWYRQSLGQGLEFLIYFQGNSAPDKSGLPSDRFSAERTGGSVSTLTIQRTQQEDSAVYLCASRQGGVYEQYFGPGTRLTVT.

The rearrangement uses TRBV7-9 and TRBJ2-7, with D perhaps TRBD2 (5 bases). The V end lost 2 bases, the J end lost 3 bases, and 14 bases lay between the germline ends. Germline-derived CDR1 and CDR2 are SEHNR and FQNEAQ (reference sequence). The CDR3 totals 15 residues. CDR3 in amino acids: CASSLSNEGSYEQYF. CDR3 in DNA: TGTGCCAGCAGCTTATCTAACGAGGGCAGCTACGAGCAGTACTTC.

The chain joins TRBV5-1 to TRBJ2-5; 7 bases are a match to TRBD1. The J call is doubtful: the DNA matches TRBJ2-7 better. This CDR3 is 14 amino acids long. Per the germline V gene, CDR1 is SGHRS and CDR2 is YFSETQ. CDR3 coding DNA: TGCGCCAGCAGCTTGGATGTCAGGGGGAGCGAGCAGTACTTC. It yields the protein CASSLDVRGSEQYF.

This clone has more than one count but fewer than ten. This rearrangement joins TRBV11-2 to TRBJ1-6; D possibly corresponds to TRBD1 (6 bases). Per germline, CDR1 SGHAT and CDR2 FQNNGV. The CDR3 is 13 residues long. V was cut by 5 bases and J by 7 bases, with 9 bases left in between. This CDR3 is CASSRTENSPLHF. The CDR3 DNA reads TGTGCCAGCAGCCGGACAGAAAATTCACCCCTCCACTTT.

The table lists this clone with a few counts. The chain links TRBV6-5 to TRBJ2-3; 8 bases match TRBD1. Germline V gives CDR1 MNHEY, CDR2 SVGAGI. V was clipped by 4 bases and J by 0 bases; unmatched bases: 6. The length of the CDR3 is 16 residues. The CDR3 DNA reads TGTGCCAGCAGTTCTCCAGGGGGCACTAGCACAGATACGCAGTATTTT. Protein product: CASSSPGGTSTDTQYF.

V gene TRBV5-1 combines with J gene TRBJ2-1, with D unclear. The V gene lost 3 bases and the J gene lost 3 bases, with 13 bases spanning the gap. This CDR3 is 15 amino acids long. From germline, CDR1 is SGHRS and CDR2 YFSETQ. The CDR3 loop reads CASSWWPGNYNEQFF. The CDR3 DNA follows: TGCGCCAGCAGCTGGTGGCCAGGTAACTACAATGAGCAGTTCTTC.

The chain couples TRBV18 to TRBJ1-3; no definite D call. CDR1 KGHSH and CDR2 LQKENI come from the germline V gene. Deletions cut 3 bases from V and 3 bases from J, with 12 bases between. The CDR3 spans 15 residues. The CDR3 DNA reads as TGTGCCAGCTCACCCCCCTCGGGTGGTGGAAACACCATATATTTT. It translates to CASSPPSGGGNTIYF.

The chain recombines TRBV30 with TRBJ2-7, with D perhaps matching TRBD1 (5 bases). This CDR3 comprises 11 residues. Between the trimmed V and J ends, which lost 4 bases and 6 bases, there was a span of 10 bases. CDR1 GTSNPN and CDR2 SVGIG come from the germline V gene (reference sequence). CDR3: CAWKTGREQYF. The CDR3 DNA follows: TGTGCCTGGAAAACAGGCCGCGAGCAGTACTTC.

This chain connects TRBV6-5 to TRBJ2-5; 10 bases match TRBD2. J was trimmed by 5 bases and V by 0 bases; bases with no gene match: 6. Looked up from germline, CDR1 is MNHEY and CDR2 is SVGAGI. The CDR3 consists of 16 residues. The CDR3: CASSYSASSGRETQYF. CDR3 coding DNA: TGTGCCAGCAGTTACTCTGCTAGTAGCGGGAGGGAGACCCAGTACTTC.